What follows are 17 T cell receptor beta chains derived from one specimen sequenced in a study of blood T cell repertoires in COVID-19 (dated by TCRdb to the early 2020s). Libraries were constructed by the immunoSEQ multiplex PCR assay. What TCRdb holds here is the immuneACCESS table cut down to in-frame rearrangements. Part of the clones is not present; checked against another copy, under half of the missing clones reflect an unresolved V gene, and the others are unexplained. This sample is represented by around 140,000 clones; roughly 81% of them were singletons. Of the sample, 3.4% is held by the ten largest clones. The sequenced sample was PBMCs or T cells enriched from blood (not recorded which). Receptor source: a woman aged 45-65 years with acute COVID-19.

The sample holds one count of this clone. CDR3 amino acids: CASSGQGARVYGYTF. CDR3 coding DNA: TGTGCCAGCAGTGGGCAGGGGGCGCGTGTTTATGGCTACACCTTC. This chain links TRBV2 with TRBJ1-2, with 8 bases lining up with TRBD1. The CDR3 totals 15 residues. Trimming took 4 bases from V and 5 from J; bases not matched to a gene: 9. Looked up from germline, CDR1 is SNHLY and CDR2 is FYNNEI.

The rearrangement links TRBV19 to TRBJ2-3; 11 bases match TRBD1. CDR3 length: 15 amino acids. Germline CDR1 and CDR2: LNHDA and SQIVND (reference sequence). After removal of 7 bases from V and 3 bases from J, the junction contained 6 bases not matched to a gene. CDR3 in amino acids: CASTWTGGETDTQYF. The CDR3 DNA reads as TGTGCCAGTACCTGGACAGGGGGCGAGACAGATACGCAGTATTTT.

Points on this clone: This may stem from a read error, because a much larger clone lies one nucleotide away. The chain uses TRBV7-2 and TRBJ1-1; D may be TRBD1 (6 bases). The germline V gene encodes CDR1 SGHTA and CDR2 FQGNSA. The CDR3 is made up of 14 amino acids. V lost 1 base and J 4 bases, leaving 10 bases between the germline ends. The CDR3 region has the DNA TGTGCCAGCAGCTTAGGGACAGAGGGCACTGAAGCTTTCTTT. As protein: CASSLGTEGTEAFF.

V is TRBV19 and J is TRBJ2-5, with D perhaps TRBD1 (5 bases). Trimming stripped 5 bases from V and 1 base from J, with 23 bases between. In germline, CDR1 is LNHDA, CDR2 SQIVND (reference sequence). The CDR3 sequence is 18 residues long. The CDR3 loop is CASSPTGPGLRSQETQYF. The CDR3 coding sequence is TGTGCCAGTAGTCCAACAGGACCTGGGCTGAGGAGCCAAGAGACCCAGTACTTC. Full variable domain (missing parts from reference TRBV19 and TRBJ2-5): DGGITQSPKYLFRKEGQNVTLSCEQNLNHDAMYWYRQDPGQGLRLIYYSQIVNDFQKGDIAEGYSVSREKKESFPLTVTSAQKNPTAFYLCASSPTGPGLRSQETQYFGPGTRLLVL.

The chain links TRBV5-1 to TRBJ2-3; the match to TRBD2 covers 11 bases. J gave up 0 bases and V 6 bases, and 18 bases lay outside the gene matches. CDR1 and CDR2 from the germline V gene are SGHRS and YFSETQ. This CDR3 contains 20 residues. The CDR3 reads CASTDPLLAGVLASTDTQYF. Here the CDR3 DNA reads TGCGCCAGCACCGACCCCCTACTAGCGGGAGTCCTGGCTAGCACAGATACGCAGTATTTT.

The V gene is TRBV4-3, the J gene TRBJ1-2; a possible D gene is TRBD1 (6 bases). The CDR3 is 15 amino acids. V was trimmed by 1 base and J by 2 bases, leaving 11 bases between them. CDR1 and CDR2 from the germline V gene are LGHNA and YSLEER. The CDR3 loop reads CASSQGTDGNYGYTF. CDR3 nucleotide sequence: TGCGCCAGCAGCCAAGGGACAGACGGAAACTATGGCTACACCTTC.

The chain links TRBV18 to TRBJ1-5; D not resolved. Germline V gene data show CDR1 as KGHSH and CDR2 as LQKENI. This CDR3 is built from 18 residues. V gave up 3 bases and J gave up 2 bases, with 20 bases separating them. CDR3: CASSPRGGSPIGNQPQHF. The CDR3 nucleotides read TGTGCCAGCTCACCTCGAGGAGGCAGCCCGATTGGCAATCAGCCCCAGCATTTT.

Only one count was recorded for this clone. V gene TRBV29-1 combines with J gene TRBJ1-3; the D gene is possibly TRBD1 (6 bases). Germline V CDR1 and CDR2: SQVTM, ANQGSEA. Deletions cut 4 bases from V and 4 bases from J, with 11 bases between. The CDR3 covers 13 residues. The CDR3 sequence: CSVGRGNGNTIYF. The CDR3, as DNA: TGCAGCGTTGGCAGGGGAAACGGAAACACCATATATTTT.

The genes are TRBV7-9 and TRBJ2-2; D not resolved. The CDR3 has 16 residues. Between the trimmed V and J ends, which lost 5 bases and 2 bases, there was a span of 15 bases. Per germline, CDR1 SEHNR and CDR2 FQNEAQ (reference sequence). CDR3 in amino acids: CASSRRGSSNTGELFF. Written as DNA, the CDR3 is TGTGCCAGCAGCCGACGTGGCTCTAGTAACACCGGGGAGCTGTTTTTT.

This chain uses TRBV19 with TRBJ1-2; D is perhaps TRBD1 (5 bases). The CDR3 loop spans 12 amino acids. The V end was cut by 7 bases, the J end by 4 bases, with 10 bases between. CDR1 is LNHDA and CDR2 is SQIVND in the germline V gene (reference sequence). The CDR3 sequence: CASTQGRYGYTF. The CDR3 region has the DNA TGTGCCAGTACGCAGGGTCGCTATGGCTACACCTTC.

The rearrangement joins TRBV12-3 or TRBV12-4 to TRBJ2-7; weak D call: TRBD1 (5 bases). The length of the CDR3 is 13 residues. V was trimmed by 1 base and J by 3 bases, leaving 7 bases between them. CDR3 sequence: CASSLGQYYEQYF. Here the CDR3 DNA reads TGTGCCAGCAGTTTAGGACAGTACTACGAGCAGTACTTC.

This clone appeared once. The chain employs TRBV19 and TRBJ1-2, with D maybe TRBD1 (5 bases). The length of the CDR3 is 14 residues. Germline V lookup: CDR1 LNHDA, CDR2 SQIVND (reference sequence). Deletions cut 7 bases from V and 7 bases from J, with 19 bases between. The CDR3 DNA sequence: TGTGCCAGTACGCAAGTAGGAGGGGTAGGTGGCTACACCTTC. Translating it yields CASTQVGGVGGYTF.

This clone was seen a few times. The genes are TRBV6-5 and TRBJ1-2; 10 bases fit TRBD1. The CDR3 contains 14 residues. CDR1 and CDR2 from the germline V gene are MNHEY and SVGAGI. The junction had 14 bases not matched to a gene; V was cut back by 11 bases and J by 8 bases. DNA of the CDR3: TGTGCCGGCGGGGACAGGGGAGGCCTAAACGGCTACACCTTC. This translates into CAGGDRGGLNGYTF.

This clone showed up many times. The chain is built from TRBV2 and TRBJ1-1; D ambiguous. Deletions cut 6 bases from V and 8 bases from J, with 16 bases between. The CDR3 totals 13 residues. Germline V lookup: CDR1 SNHLY, CDR2 FYNNEI. The chain's CDR3 is CASRARVQEEAFF. The CDR3 DNA sequence: TGTGCCAGCAGGGCGAGGGTTCAGGAGGAAGCTTTCTTT.

The chain combines TRBV7-2 with TRBJ1-2; 7 bases agree with TRBD1. The length of the CDR3 is 13 residues. The junction had 9 bases not matched to a gene; V was cut back by 5 bases and J by 9 bases. Germline loops: CDR1 SGHTA, CDR2 FQGNSA. This chain's CDR3 is CASSPPGQSSYTF. In DNA form, the CDR3 reads TGTGCCAGCAGCCCCCCGGGACAGTCGAGCTACACCTTC.

The chain is built from TRBV12-3 or TRBV12-4 and TRBJ1-2; the match to TRBD1 covers 8 bases. The CDR3 contains 13 residues. V shed 7 bases and J 6 bases; nucleotides not matched to a gene: 7. CDR3 amino acids: CASKRDRQDGYTF. CDR3 bases: TGTGCCAGCAAGAGGGACAGGCAGGATGGCTACACCTTC.

The chain is built from TRBV9 and TRBJ2-4, with a possible D match to TRBD2 (6 bases). The CDR3 extends over 16 amino acids. Trimming left V 4 bases short and J 2 bases short, with 16 bases between. Germline V lookup: CDR1 SGDLS, CDR2 YYNGEE. DNA of the CDR3: TGTGCCAGCAGCCCGACCGGGAGCAAGTCCAAAAACATTCAGTACTTC. It translates to CASSPTGSKSKNIQYF.